The 29 T cell receptor beta chains given below trace back to one sample, sequenced in a study of blood T cells in healthy people across ages. A J-beta primer mix and a sample-barcoded 5' primer were used in a second PCR of about 7 to 12 cycles. TCRdb re-called the 5' RACE reads through MiXCR, storing one row per CDR3 protein. Of some 690,000 distinct CDR3 sequences in the sample, approximately 22% are singletons; the top ten hold approximately 20%. Sequencing input: blood. The receptor set was obtained from a man in his 70s in good health.

There are a few counts of this clonotype. The chain has TRBV9 and TRBJ2-1, with unresolved D. The CDR3 consists of 15 residues. The V end lost 0 bases, the J end lost 3 bases, and 10 bases lay between the germline ends. Germline loops: CDR1 SGDLS, CDR2 YYNGEE. As DNA, the CDR3 is TGTGCCAGCAGCGTAGACAGTAATAACTACAATGAGCAGTTCTTC. This sequence encodes CASSVDSNNYNEQFF.

The chain has TRBV12-3 or TRBV12-4 and TRBJ1-1, with D uncertain. Trimming removed 6 bases from V and 2 bases from J, with 10 bases in between. CDR3 length equals 13 residues. The CDR3 sequence is CASSSGYNTEAFF. CDR3 DNA: TGTGCCAGCAGCTCCGGATACAACACTGAAGCTTTCTTT.

The genes are TRBV12-3 or TRBV12-4 and TRBJ1-1; TRBD1 might be the D (6 bases). The CDR3 covers 13 residues. V was shortened by 8 bases and J by 2 bases, with 12 bases between the two germline ends. The CDR3 loop is CASGNRVNTEAFF. The CDR3 DNA reads as TGTGCCAGCGGGAACAGGGTTAACACTGAAGCTTTCTTT.

This clonotype showed up just a few times. For the CDR3, the DNA is TGTGCCAGCAGTTACGAAGGATATGGGGCCAACGTCCTGACTTTC. This encodes CASSYEGYGANVLTF. The chain recombines TRBV6-5 with TRBJ2-6; D remains unclear. This CDR3 spans 15 amino acids. Trimming removed 2 bases from V and 3 bases from J, with 8 bases in between. Germline V gene lookup returns CDR1 MNHEY and CDR2 SVGAGI.

This chain uses TRBV24-1 with TRBJ2-5; no definite D call. Germline lookup yields CDR1 KGHDR and CDR2 SFDVKD. The germline V and J ends were trimmed by 3 bases and 4 bases, with 11 bases remaining between them. The CDR3 extends over 14 amino acids. CDR3 in amino acids: CATSDANSRETQYF. The CDR3 DNA is TGTGCCACCAGTGATGCGAATAGTCGAGAGACCCAGTACTTC.

The chain recombines TRBV5-6 with TRBJ1-2; D may be TRBD1 (5 bases). Trimming removed 1 base at V and 3 bases at J, with 19 bases between. The CDR3 covers 17 residues. Germline loops: CDR1 SGHDT, CDR2 YYEEEE. CDR3 DNA sequence: TGTGCCAGCAGCTTGCTTGCGGGACGAGGAGGGCACTATGGCTACACCTTC. As protein: CASSLLAGRGGHYGYTF.

In its sample, this clonotype was seen a few times. The rearrangement uses TRBV20-1 and TRBJ2-5, with D tentatively TRBD2 (6 bases). The J call could be wrong; TRBJ2-7 is a better fit for the DNA end. Looked up from germline, CDR1 is DFQATT and CDR2 is SNEGSKA (reference sequence). The CDR3 contains 15 residues. The DNA for the CDR3 is TGCAGTGCTAGAGATCCGGGACTCAAGGCCTACGAGCAGTACTTC. Translating gives CSARDPGLKAYEQYF.

This clonotype was seen a few times. This sequence joins TRBV5-1 and TRBJ2-1, with D maybe TRBD2 (6 bases). V was trimmed by 1 base and J by 8 bases, leaving 16 bases between them. This CDR3 comprises 15 residues. Germline assignment: CDR1 SGHRS and CDR2 YFSETQ. CDR3 coding DNA: TGCGCCAGCAGCTTGAGTTCTCTTGGAGGGGATGAGCAGTTCTTC. Protein product: CASSLSSLGGDEQFF.

The J gene is TRBJ2-7, the V gene TRBV19; TRBD2 matches at 14 bases. The DNA end favors TRBJ2-1, so the J call may be wrong. CDR1 and CDR2 from the germline V gene are LNHDA and SQIVND (reference sequence). This CDR3 region has 20 residues. The CDR3 region has the DNA TGTGCCAGTAGCCGACGGGGGGGACTAGCGGGGGTCCTCTCCTACAATGAGCAGTTCTTC. It codes for CASSRRGGLAGVLSYNEQFF.

The V call is TRBV20-1, the J call TRBJ1-5; possibly TRBD1 for D (6 bases). The CDR3 totals 17 residues. Trimming removed 0 bases from V and 3 bases from J, with 18 bases in between. The germline CDR1 and CDR2 sequences are DFQATT and SNEGSKA (reference sequence). The CDR3 bases are TGCAGTGCTAGAGATGGAGGGGTAGGGGGAAACAATCAGCCCCAGCATTTT. Amino acids: CSARDGGVGGNNQPQHF.

The V gene is TRBV5-1, the J gene TRBJ1-4; D call uncertain. V was cut by 4 bases and J by 2 bases, with 15 bases left in between. The CDR3 runs 16 residues. Germline V gene data show CDR1 as SGHRS and CDR2 as YFSETQ. CDR3 nucleotides: TGCGCCAGCAGCCCCCTCCCGGGGAGTACTAATGAAAAACTGTTTTTT. Protein product: CASSPLPGSTNEKLFF.

This clonotype has at least ten counts. J is TRBJ2-2 and V is TRBV5-1, with 10 bases that match TRBD2. Germline V gene sequence: CDR1 SGHRS, CDR2 YFSETQ. V was pared by 0 bases and J by 0 bases, with 5 bases of the junction left unmatched. The CDR3 has 18 residues. This CDR3 reads CASSLVTSGETNTGELFF. In DNA form, the CDR3 reads TGCGCCAGCAGCTTGGTAACTAGCGGGGAAACGAACACCGGGGAGCTGTTTTTT.

This clonotype was seen a handful of times. The chain joins TRBV12-3 or TRBV12-4 to TRBJ2-5; unclear D gene. Trimming cost V 2 bases and J 0 bases, with 10 bases left between them. This CDR3 is 15 amino acids long. CDR3 bases: TGTGCCAGCAGTTTATTGGCTCGCAACCAAGAGACCCAGTACTTC. This codes for CASSLLARNQETQYF.

The chain joins TRBV11-2 to TRBJ1-5; TRBD1 agrees at 7 bases. CDR3 size: 15 residues. Germline values: CDR1 SGHAT, CDR2 FQNNGV. Trimming cost V 5 bases and J 1 base; bases outside gene matches: 5. This CDR3 reads CASSMDRPSNQPQHF. DNA of the CDR3: TGTGCCAGCAGCATGGACAGGCCCAGCAATCAGCCCCAGCATTTT.

This clonotype was seen a handful of times. This chain connects TRBV20-1 to TRBJ1-1, with D unresolved. There are 15 residues in the CDR3. Between the trimmed V and J ends, which lost 1 base and 1 base, there was a span of 13 bases. Per the germline V gene, CDR1 is DFQATT and CDR2 is SNEGSKA (reference sequence). The CDR3 DNA reads as TGCAGTGCTAGAGTACCTTTATCTGGGAACACTGAAGCTTTCTTT. This gives the protein CSARVPLSGNTEAFF.

In this sample, this clonotype turned up many times. This rearrangement joins TRBV28 to TRBJ1-1, with D unclear. Germline V gives CDR1 MDHEN, CDR2 SYDVKM. The ends were cut back, 6 bases at V and 5 bases at J, with 10 bases in the middle. CDR3 size: 12 residues. The CDR3 DNA follows: TGTGCCAGCAGGCTAGGATGGACTGAAGCTTTCTTT. The encoded protein is CASRLGWTEAFF.

The V gene is TRBV5-4, the J gene TRBJ1-2; weak D call: TRBD1 (6 bases). The length of the CDR3 is 13 residues. Germline V lookup: CDR1 SGHNT, CDR2 YYREEE (reference sequence). V was pared by 5 bases and J by 0 bases, with 8 bases between. The CDR3: CASSGQTNYGYTF. As DNA, the CDR3 is TGTGCCAGCAGTGGACAGACTAACTATGGCTACACCTTC.

Details on this clonotype: A read error may be the cause here, since a much bigger clone is one base away. The chain has TRBV10-3 and TRBJ2-1; 9 nucleotides align to TRBD2. CDR3 length: 15 residues. V lost 11 bases, J lost 2 bases, and 10 bases stayed unmatched. Per germline, CDR1 ENHRY and CDR2 SYGVKD. In nucleotides, the CDR3 is TGTGCCGTCGCAACAGCGGGGGGCACCTACAATGAGCAGTTCTTC. Amino acids: CAVATAGGTYNEQFF.

Of note for this clonotype: An end of the junction does not agree with germline; a read error may underlie this. V usage is TRBV20-1 and J usage is TRBJ1-4, with 10 bases aligning to TRBD1. The CDR3 is 15 amino acids. Germline V lookup: CDR1 DFQATT, CDR2 SNEGSKA (reference sequence). CDR3 residues: CSASDWDRGKEKLFF. CDR3 DNA: TGCAGTGCTAGCGATTGGGACAGGGGAAAGGAAAAGCTGTTTTTT.

The J gene is TRBJ2-1, the V gene TRBV3-1, with TRBD1 matching 7 bases. The DNA end lines up better with TRBJ2-7; the J call may be wrong. The CDR3 sequence is 15 residues long. Germline V gene data show CDR1 as LGHDT and CDR2 as YNNKEL (reference sequence). CDR3 sequence (DNA): TGTGCCAGCAGCCAAGCCTCGGACAGGACCTACGAGCAGTACTTC. Translating it yields CASSQASDRTYEQYF.

With regard to this clonotype: A read error may account for a junction end that differs from germline. V usage is TRBV20-1 and J usage is TRBJ2-1, with D possibly matching TRBD2 (6 bases). CDR1 and CDR2 from the germline V gene are DFQATT and SNEGSKA (reference sequence). The CDR3 contains 13 residues. CDR3 sequence: CSARGWGVNDQFF. The CDR3 nucleotides read TGCAGTGCTAGAGGCTGGGGGGTCAATGACCAGTTCTTC.

V and J are TRBV28 and TRBJ2-4; TRBD1 matches 9 bases. Unmatched junction bases numbered 9, after V lost 5 bases and J lost 7 bases. The CDR3 contains 15 residues. CDR1 is MDHEN, CDR2 SYDVKM, per germline. CDR3 coding DNA: TGTGCCAGCAGTCAAGGGGACAGGGCAGGTAACATTCAGTACTTC. Encoded protein: CASSQGDRAGNIQYF.

About this clonotype itself: It is unclear where the CDR3 begins or ends on the DNA, so no DNA is shown, and the CDR3 is as TCRdb lists it. V gene TRBV28 combines with J gene TRBJ2-5. Germline CDR1 reads MDHEN; CDR2 reads SYDVKM. The CDR3 length equals 13 residues, ends included. CDR3 residues: CASSTSTPYEQYF.

This clonotype was recorded many times. This chain connects TRBV6-2 or TRBV6-3 to TRBJ2-7; D is ambiguous. Germline V gives CDR1 MNHEY, CDR2 SVGEGT. The CDR3 is 17 amino acids. Deletions cut 0 bases from V and 3 bases from J, with 18 bases between. The CDR3 DNA sequence: TGTGCCAGCAGTTACTCGGTTTGGCGCGGTATGAACTACGAGCAGTACTTC. Translated, it gives CASSYSVWRGMNYEQYF.

The chain recombines TRBV28 with TRBJ2-4; TRBD2 is a possible D gene (5 bases). The V gene lost 3 bases and the J gene lost 9 bases, with 6 bases spanning the gap. The CDR3 runs to 11 residues. The V gene's germline CDR1 is MDHEN and CDR2 SYDVKM. CDR3 in amino acids: CASSFEGIQYF. Here the CDR3 DNA reads TGTGCCAGCAGTTTCGAGGGCATTCAGTACTTC.

This clonotype was counted a few times. The V gene is TRBV12-3 or TRBV12-4, the J gene TRBJ1-2; D perhaps matches TRBD1 (5 bases). V was trimmed by 3 bases and J by 6 bases, leaving 11 bases between them. CDR3 length: 13 amino acids. In DNA form, the CDR3 reads TGTGCCAGCAGTTTGAAAGGGGCTCATGGCTACACCTTC. It yields the protein CASSLKGAHGYTF.

In its sample, this clonotype was seen a few times. The chain links TRBV20-1 to TRBJ2-3; D is ambiguous. Trimming shortened V by 5 bases and J by 4 bases, and 7 bases separated the two germline ends. Per germline, CDR1 DFQATT and CDR2 SNEGSKA (reference sequence). This CDR3 has 11 amino acids. CDR3 amino acids: CSASHADTQYF. The CDR3 DNA is TGCAGTGCTTCCCACGCAGATACGCAGTATTTT.

In its sample, this clonotype was seen a few times. The junction does not match germline at one end; this may be a read error. This rearrangement joins TRBV20-1 to TRBJ2-1, with TRBD2 matching over 8 bases. CDR1 is DFQATT and CDR2 is SNEGSKA in the germline V gene (reference sequence). The CDR3 runs 14 residues. CDR3 region: CSASGTRAAREQLF. The CDR3 nucleotides are TGCAGTGCTTCCGGGACTAGAGCCGCGCGAGAGCAGCTCTTC.

The rearrangement uses TRBV28 and TRBJ1-5; the D gene is possibly TRBD1 (5 bases). This CDR3 has 18 amino acids. Trimming shortened V by 1 base and J by 4 bases, and 20 bases separated the two germline ends. Germline assignment: CDR1 MDHEN and CDR2 SYDVKM. CDR3 residues: CASSLSLFKAGKNQPQHF. CDR3 sequence (DNA): TGTGCCAGCAGTTTATCCCTCTTTAAGGCAGGGAAGAATCAGCCCCAGCATTTT.